This T cell receptor beta chain was documented in a study of T cells expressing NK-cell markers. Study-wide context: Sorted CD3+CD56+NKG2C+, CD3+CD56+NKG2C- and CD3+CD56-NKG2C+ T-cell subsets were beta-chain profiled.

The TCR beta cDNA came from 5'RACE template switching with UMIs. Following a re-call of the 5' RACE reads, TCRdb has one entry per CDR3 protein and lacks DNA. This listing includes a few hundred thousand distinct CDR3 sequences. From germline, CDR1 is WSHSY and CDR2 SAAADI. This CDR3 has 15 residues. This TCR came from a man in his late teens or twenties in good health. The chain couples TRBV10-2 to TRBJ2-5; TCRdb calls TRBD1, which cannot be checked without DNA. The specimen was blood T cells: a sorted CD56 or NKG2C T cell subset, CD4+ or CD8+ T cells, or bulk PBMC T cells (not recorded which). This chain's CDR3 is CASSDNPRGKETQYF.